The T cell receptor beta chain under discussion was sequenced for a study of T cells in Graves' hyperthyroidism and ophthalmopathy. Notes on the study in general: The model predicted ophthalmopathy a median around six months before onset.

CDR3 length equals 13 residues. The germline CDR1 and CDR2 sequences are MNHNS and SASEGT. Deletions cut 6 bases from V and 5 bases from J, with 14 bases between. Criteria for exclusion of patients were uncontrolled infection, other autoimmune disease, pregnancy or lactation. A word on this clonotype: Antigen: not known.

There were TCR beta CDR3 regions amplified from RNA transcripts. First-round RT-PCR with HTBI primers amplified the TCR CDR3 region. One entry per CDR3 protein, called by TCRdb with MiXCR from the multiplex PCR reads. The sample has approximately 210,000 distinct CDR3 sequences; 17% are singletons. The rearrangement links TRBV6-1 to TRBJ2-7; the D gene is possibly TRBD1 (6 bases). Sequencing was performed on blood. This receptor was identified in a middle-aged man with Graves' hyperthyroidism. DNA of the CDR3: TGTGCCAGCAGCCGTACAGGGTGGCACGAGCAGTACTTC. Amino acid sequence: CASSRTGWHEQYF.